This T cell receptor beta chain was identified during a study of early T cells in non-severe SARS-CoV-2 infection. For the study at large: Investigators sequenced bulk RNA drawn from unsorted whole blood, and chains remained unpaired.

The sample holds many counts of this clonotype. The TCR library protocol was used to attach unique molecular identifiers. These identifiers were attached to individual cDNA molecules. TCRdb re-called the 5' RACE reads with MiXCR, one entry per CDR3 protein. The table shows more than 45,000 distinct CDR3 sequences, with about 13% occurring only once. The CDR3 spans 14 residues. Germline CDR1 is SGHVS and CDR2 is FQNEAQ. With V trimmed by 5 bases and J by 8 bases, 8 bases remained unmatched. The chain links TRBV7-8 to TRBJ1-4, with 7 bases matching TRBD1. The source of this sequence is an adult who was a healthcare worker with PCR-confirmed SARS-CoV-2 infection or an uninfected control (not recorded which). The sequenced sample consisted of whole blood. The CDR3 reads CASSTTGRGEKLFF. The DNA of the CDR3 is TGTGCCAGCAGCACGACAGGGAGAGGGGAAAAACTGTTTTTT.